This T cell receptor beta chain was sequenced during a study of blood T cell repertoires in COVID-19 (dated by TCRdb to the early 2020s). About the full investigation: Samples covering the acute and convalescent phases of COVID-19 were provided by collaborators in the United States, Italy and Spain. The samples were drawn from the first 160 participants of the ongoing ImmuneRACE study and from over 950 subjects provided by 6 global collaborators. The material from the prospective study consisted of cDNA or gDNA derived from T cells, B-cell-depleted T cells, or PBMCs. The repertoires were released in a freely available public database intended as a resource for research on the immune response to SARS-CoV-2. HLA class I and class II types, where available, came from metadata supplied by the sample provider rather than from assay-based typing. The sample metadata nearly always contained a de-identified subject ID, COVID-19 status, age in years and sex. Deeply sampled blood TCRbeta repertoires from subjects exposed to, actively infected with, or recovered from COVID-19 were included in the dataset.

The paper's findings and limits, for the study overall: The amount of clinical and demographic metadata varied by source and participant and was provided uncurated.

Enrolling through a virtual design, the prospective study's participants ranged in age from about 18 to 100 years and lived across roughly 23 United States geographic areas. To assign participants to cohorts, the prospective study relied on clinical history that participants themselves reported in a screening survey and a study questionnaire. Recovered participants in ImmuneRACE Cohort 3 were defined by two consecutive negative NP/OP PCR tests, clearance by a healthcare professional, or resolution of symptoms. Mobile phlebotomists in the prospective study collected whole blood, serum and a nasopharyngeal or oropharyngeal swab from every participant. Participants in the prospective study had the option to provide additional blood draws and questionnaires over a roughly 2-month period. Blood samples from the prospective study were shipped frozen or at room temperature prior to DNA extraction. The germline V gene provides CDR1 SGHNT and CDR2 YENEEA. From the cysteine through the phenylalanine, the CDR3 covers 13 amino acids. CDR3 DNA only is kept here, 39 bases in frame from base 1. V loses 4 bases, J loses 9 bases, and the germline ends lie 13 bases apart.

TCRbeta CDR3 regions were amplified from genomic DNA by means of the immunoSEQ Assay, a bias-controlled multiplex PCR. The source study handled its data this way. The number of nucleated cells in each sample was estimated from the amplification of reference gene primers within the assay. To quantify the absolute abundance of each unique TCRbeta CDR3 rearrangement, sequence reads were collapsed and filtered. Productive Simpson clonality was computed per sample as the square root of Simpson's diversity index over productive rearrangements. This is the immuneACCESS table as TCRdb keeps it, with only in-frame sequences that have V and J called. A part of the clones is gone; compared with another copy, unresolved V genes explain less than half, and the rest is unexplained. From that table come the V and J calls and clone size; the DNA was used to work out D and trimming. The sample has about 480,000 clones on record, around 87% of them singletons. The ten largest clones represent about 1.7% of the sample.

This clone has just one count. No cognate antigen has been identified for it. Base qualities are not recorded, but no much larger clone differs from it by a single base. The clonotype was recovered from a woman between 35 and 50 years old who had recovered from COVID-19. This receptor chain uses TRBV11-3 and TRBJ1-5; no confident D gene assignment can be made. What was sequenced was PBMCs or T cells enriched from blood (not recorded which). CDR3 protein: CASSSLGVSPQHF. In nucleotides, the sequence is TGTGCCAGCAGCTCCCTCGGGGTTTCGCCCCAGCATTTT.